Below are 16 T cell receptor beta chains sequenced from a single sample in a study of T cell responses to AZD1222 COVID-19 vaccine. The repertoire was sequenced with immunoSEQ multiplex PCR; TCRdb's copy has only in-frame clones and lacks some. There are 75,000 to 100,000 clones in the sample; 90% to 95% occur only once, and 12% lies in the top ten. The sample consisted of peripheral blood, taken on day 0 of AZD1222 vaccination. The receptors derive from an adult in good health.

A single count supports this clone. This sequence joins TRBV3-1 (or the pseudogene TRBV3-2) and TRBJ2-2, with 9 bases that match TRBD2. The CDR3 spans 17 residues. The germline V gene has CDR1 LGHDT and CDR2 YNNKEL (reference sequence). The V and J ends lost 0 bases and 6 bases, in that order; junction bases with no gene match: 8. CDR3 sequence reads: CASSQDWASGVAGELFF. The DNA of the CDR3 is TGTGCCAGCAGCCAAGATTGGGCTAGCGGGGTCGCCGGGGAGCTGTTTTTT.

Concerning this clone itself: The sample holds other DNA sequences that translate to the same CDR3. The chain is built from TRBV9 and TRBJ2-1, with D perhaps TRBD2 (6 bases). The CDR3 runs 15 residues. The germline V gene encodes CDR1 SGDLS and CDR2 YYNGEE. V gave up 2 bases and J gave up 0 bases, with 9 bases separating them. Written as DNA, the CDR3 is TGTGCCAGCAGCGTTAGCGGTAGCTCCTACAATGAGCAGTTCTTC. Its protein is CASSVSGSSYNEQFF. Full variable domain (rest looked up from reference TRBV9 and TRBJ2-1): DSGVTQTPKHLITATGQRVTLRCSPRSGDLSVYWYQQSLDQGLQFLIQYYNGEERAKGNILERFSAQQFPDLHSELNLSSLELGDSALYFCASSVSGSSYNEQFFGPGTRLTVL.

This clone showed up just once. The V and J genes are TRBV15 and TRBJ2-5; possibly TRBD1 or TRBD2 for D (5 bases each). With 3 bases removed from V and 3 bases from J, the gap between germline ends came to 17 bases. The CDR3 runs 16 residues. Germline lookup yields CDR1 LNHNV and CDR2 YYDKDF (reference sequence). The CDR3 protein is CATSRRTGRPEETQYF. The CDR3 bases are TGTGCCACCAGCAGGAGGACGGGACGGCCTGAAGAGACCCAGTACTTC.

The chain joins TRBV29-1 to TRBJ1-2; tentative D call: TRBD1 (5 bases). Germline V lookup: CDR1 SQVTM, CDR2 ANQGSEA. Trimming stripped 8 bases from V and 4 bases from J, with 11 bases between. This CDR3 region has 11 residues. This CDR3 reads CSCGGRYGYTF. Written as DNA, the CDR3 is TGCAGCTGTGGGGGTCGCTATGGCTACACCTTC.

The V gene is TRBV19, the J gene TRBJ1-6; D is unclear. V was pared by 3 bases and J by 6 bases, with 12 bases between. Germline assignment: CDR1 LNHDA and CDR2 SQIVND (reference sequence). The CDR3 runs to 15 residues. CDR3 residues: CASSMVSDSNSPLHF. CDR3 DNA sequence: TGTGCCAGTAGTATGGTGTCAGATTCTAATTCACCCCTCCACTTT.

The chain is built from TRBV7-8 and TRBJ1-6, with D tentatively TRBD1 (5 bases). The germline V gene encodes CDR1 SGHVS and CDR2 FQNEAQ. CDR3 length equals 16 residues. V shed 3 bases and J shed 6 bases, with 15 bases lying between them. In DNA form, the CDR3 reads TGTGCCAGCAGCTTGGGGCAGTCAAGATCTAATTCACCCCTCCACTTT. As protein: CASSLGQSRSNSPLHF. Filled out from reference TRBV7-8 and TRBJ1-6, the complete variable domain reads GAGVSQSPRYKVAKRGQDVALRCDPISGHVSLFWYQQALGQGPEFLTYFQNEAQLDKSGLPSDRFFAERPEGSVSTLKIQRTQQEDSAVYLCASSLGQSRSNSPLHFGNGTRLTVT.

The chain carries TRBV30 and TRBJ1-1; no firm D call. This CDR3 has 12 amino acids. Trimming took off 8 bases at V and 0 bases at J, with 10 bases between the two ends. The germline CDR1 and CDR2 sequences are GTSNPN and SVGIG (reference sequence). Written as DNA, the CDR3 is TGTGCCAACCAAAACATGAACACTGAAGCTTTCTTT. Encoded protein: CANQNMNTEAFF.

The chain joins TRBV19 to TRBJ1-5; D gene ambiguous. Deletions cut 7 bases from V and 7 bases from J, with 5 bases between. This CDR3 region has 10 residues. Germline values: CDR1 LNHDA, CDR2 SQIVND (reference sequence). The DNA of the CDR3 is TGTGCCAGTAATAGACAGCCCCAGCATTTT. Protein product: CASNRQPQHF.

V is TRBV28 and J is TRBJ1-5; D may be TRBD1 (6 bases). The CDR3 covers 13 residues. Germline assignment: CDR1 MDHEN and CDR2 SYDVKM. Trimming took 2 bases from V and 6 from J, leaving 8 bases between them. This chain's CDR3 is CASSLTGSQPQHF. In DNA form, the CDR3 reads TGTGCCAGCAGTTTAACAGGGAGTCAGCCCCAGCATTTT.

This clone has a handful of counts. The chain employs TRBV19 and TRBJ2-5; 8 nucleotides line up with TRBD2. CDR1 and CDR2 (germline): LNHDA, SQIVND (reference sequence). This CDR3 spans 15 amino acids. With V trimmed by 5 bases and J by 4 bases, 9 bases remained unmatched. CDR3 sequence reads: CASSPRGGTLETQYF. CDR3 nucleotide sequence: TGTGCCAGTAGTCCACGCGGGGGGACCCTAGAGACCCAGTACTTC.

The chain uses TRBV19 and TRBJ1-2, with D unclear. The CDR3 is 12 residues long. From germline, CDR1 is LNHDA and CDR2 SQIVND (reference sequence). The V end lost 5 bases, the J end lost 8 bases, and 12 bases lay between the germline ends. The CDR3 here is CASSLEPGGYTF. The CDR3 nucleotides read TGTGCCAGTAGTCTGGAACCCGGCGGCTACACCTTC.

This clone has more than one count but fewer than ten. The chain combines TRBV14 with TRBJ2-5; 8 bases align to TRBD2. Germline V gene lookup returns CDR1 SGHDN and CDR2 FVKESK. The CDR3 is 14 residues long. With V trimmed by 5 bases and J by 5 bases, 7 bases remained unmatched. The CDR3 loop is CASSYGGGQETQYF. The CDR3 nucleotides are TGTGCCAGCAGCTACGGGGGGGGCCAGGAGACCCAGTACTTC.

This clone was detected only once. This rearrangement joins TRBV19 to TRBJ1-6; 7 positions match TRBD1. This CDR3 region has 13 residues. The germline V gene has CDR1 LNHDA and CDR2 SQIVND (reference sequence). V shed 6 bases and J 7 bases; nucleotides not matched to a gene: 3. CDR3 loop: CASSDRENSPLHF. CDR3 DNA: TGTGCCAGTAGCGACAGGGAAAATTCACCCCTCCACTTT.

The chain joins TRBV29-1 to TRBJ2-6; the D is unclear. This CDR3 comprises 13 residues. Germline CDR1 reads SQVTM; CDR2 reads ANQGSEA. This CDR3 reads CSARSAGANVLTF. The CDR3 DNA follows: TGCAGTGCCCGGTCTGCTGGGGCCAACGTCCTGACTTTC.

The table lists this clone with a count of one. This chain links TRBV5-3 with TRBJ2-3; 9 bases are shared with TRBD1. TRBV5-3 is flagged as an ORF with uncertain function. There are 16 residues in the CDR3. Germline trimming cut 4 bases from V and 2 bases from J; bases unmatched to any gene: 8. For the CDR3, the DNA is TGTGCCAGAAGCGTGGAACAGGGGGCCCTCACAGATACGCAGTATTTT. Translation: CARSVEQGALTDTQYF.

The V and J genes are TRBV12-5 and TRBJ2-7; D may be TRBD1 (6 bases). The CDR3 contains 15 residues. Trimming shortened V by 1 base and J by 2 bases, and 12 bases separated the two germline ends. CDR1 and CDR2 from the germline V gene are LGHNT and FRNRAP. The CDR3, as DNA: TGTGCTAGTGGTTTGGGACAGGACTCTCCCTACGAGCAGTACTTC. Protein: CASGLGQDSPYEQYF.